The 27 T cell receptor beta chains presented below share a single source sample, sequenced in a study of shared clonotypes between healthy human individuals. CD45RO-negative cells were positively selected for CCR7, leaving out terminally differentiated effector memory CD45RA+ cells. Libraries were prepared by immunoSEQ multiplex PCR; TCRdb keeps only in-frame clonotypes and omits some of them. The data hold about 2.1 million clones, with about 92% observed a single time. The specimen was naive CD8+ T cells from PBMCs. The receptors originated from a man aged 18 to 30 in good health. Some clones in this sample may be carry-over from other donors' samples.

CDR3 bases: TGTGCTAGTGGTTCCGGGGAAACCTACGAGCAGTACTTC. Translated: CASGSGETYEQYF. This chain joins TRBV12-5 and TRBJ2-7; D perhaps matches TRBD2 (5 bases). V lost 4 bases and J lost 2, with 9 bases in between. In germline, CDR1 is LGHNT, CDR2 FRNRAP. The CDR3 runs 13 residues.

The CDR3 DNA sequence: TGTGCCAGCAGCCCGCCCGGGACTAGCGGGAGCTTCTACAATGAGCAGTTCTTC. It is translated as CASSPPGTSGSFYNEQFF. V is TRBV7-2 and J is TRBJ2-1; 14 bases map to TRBD2. CDR1 and CDR2 from the germline V gene are SGHTA and FQGNSA. This CDR3 spans 18 amino acids. The V segment lost 5 bases and the J segment 3 bases; nucleotides outside the gene matches: 9.

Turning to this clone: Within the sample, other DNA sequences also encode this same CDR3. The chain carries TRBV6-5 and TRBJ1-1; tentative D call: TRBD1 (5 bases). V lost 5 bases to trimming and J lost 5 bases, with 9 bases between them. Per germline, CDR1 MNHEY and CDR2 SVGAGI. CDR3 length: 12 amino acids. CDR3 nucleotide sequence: TGTGCCAGCAGTCAGGGATCGACTGAAGCTTTCTTT. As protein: CASSQGSTEAFF.

CDR3 region: CSVEDPGEGETQYF. CDR3 DNA: TGCAGCGTTGAAGATCCAGGGGAGGGAGAGACCCAGTACTTC. The chain employs TRBV29-1 and TRBJ2-5, with D possibly being TRBD2 (7 bases). The CDR3 runs 14 residues. V was clipped by 0 bases and J by 4 bases, with 12 bases between them. CDR1 and CDR2 from the germline V gene are SQVTM and ANQGSEA.

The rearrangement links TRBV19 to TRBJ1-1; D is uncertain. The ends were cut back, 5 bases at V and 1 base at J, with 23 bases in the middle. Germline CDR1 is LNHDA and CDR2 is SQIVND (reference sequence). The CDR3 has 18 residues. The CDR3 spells CASSPRLSAPTKNTEAFF. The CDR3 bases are TGTGCCAGTAGTCCCCGGCTTAGCGCCCCTACAAAGAACACTGAAGCTTTCTTT. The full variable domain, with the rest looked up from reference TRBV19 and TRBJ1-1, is DGGITQSPKYLFRKEGQNVTLSCEQNLNHDAMYWYRQDPGQGLRLIYYSQIVNDFQKGDIAEGYSVSREKKESFPLTVTSAQKNPTAFYLCASSPRLSAPTKNTEAFFGQGTRLTVV.

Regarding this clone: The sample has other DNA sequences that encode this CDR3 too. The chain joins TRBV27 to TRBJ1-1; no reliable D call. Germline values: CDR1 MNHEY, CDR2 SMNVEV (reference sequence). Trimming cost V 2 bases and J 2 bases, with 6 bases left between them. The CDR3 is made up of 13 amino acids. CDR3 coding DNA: TGTGCCAGCAGTTTAGCGGGAAACACTGAAGCTTTCTTT. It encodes CASSLAGNTEAFF.

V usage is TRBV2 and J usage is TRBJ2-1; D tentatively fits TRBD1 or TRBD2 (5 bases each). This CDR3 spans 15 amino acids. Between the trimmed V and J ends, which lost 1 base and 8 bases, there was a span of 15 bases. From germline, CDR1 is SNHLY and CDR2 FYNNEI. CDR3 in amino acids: CASSEGGMGYHEQFF. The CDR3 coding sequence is TGTGCCAGCAGTGAAGGGGGGATGGGGTACCATGAGCAGTTCTTC.

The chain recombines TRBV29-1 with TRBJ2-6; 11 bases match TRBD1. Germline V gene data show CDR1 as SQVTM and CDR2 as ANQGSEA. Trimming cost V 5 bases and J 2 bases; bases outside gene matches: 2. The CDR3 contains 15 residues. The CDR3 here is CSVPGQGAGANVLTF. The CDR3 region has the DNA TGCAGCGTTCCGGGACAGGGGGCTGGGGCCAACGTCCTGACTTTC.

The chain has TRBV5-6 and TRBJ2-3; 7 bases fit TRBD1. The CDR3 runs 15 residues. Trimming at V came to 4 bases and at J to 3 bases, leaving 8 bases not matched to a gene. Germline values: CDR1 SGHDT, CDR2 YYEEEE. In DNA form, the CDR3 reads TGTGCCAGCAGCGTGAAATTGACAGGGACAGATACGCAGTATTTT. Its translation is CASSVKLTGTDTQYF.

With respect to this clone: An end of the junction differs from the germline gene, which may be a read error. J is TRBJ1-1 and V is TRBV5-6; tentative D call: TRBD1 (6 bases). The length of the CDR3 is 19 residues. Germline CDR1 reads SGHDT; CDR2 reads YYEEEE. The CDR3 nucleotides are TGTGCCAGCAGCTTGGGGTCGGGGGGCCATGTTTCGTTTAACAATGAAGCTTTCTTT. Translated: CASSLGSGGHVSFNNEAFF. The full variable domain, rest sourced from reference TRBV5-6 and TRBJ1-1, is DAGVTQSPTHLIKTRGQQVTLRCSPKSGHDTVSWYQQALGQGPQFIFQYYEEEERQRGNFPDRFSGHQFPNYSSELNVNALLLGDSALYLCASSLGSGGHVSFNNEAFFGQGTRLTVV.

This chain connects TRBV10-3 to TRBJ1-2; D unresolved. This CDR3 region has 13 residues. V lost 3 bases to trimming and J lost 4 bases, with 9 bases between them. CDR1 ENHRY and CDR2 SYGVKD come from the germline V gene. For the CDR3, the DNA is TGTGCCATCAGTGACGTGGGTTCCTATGGCTACACCTTC. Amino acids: CAISDVGSYGYTF.

The CDR3 coding sequence is TGTGCCAGCAGTGAATTAGGAACTAGCGTAATAAACGAGCAGTACTTC. Translated, it gives CASSELGTSVINEQYF. This chain connects TRBV25-1 to TRBJ2-7, with 7 bases that match TRBD2. J gave up 5 bases and V 1 base, and 11 bases lay outside the gene matches. This CDR3 region has 16 residues. CDR1 MGHDK and CDR2 SYGVNS come from the germline V gene.

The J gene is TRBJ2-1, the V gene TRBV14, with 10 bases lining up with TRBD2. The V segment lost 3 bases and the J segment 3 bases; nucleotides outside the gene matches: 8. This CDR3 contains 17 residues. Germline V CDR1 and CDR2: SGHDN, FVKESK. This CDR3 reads CASSQRQGTSDYNEQFF. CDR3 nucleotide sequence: TGTGCCAGCAGCCAGAGGCAGGGGACTAGCGACTACAATGAGCAGTTCTTC.

The CDR3 sequence is CASSQPGSSLSGANVLTF. CDR3 DNA sequence: TGCGCCAGCAGCCAACCCGGCTCTTCCCTCTCTGGGGCCAACGTCCTGACTTTC. J is TRBJ2-6 and V is TRBV4-1; D not certain. Per germline, CDR1 MGHRA and CDR2 YSYEKL. This CDR3 comprises 18 residues. The germline V and J ends were trimmed by 2 bases and 0 bases, with 14 bases remaining between them.

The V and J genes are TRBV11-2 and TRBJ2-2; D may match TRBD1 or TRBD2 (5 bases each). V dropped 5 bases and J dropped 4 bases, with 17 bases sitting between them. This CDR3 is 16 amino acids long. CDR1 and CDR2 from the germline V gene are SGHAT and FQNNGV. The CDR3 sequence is CASSPVEGPATGELFF. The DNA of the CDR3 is TGTGCCAGCAGCCCGGTCGAGGGGCCAGCCACCGGGGAGCTGTTTTTT.

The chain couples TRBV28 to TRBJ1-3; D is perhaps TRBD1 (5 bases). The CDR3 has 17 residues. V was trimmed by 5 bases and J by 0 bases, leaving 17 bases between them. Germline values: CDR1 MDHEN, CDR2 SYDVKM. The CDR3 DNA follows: TGTGCCAGCAGTACCAGGGATCCTACAGCCTCTGGAAACACCATATATTTT. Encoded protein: CASSTRDPTASGNTIYF.

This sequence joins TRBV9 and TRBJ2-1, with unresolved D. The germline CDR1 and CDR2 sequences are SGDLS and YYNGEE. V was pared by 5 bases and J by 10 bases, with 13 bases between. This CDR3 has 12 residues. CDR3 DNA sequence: TGTGCCAGCAGGGGTTCCGGAATGGAGCAGTTCTTC. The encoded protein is CASRGSGMEQFF.

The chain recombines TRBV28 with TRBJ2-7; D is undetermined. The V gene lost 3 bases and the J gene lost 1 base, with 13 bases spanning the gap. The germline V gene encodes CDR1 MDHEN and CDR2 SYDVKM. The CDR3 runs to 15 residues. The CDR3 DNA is TGTGCCAGCAGTTTTCCGACTGATATTTCCTACGAGCAGTACTTC. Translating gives CASSFPTDISYEQYF.

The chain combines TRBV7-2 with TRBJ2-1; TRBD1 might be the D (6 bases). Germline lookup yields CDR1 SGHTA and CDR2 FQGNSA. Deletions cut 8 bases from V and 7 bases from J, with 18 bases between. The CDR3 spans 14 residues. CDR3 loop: CASSIRHRVNEQFF. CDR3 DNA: TGTGCCAGCTCCATAAGACACAGGGTAAATGAGCAGTTCTTC. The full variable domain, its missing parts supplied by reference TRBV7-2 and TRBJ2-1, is GAGVSQSPSNKVTEKGKDVELRCDPISGHTALYWYRQSLGQGLEFLIYFQGNSAPDKSGLPSDRFSAERTGGSVSTLTIQRTQQEDSAVYLCASSIRHRVNEQFFGPGTRLTVL.

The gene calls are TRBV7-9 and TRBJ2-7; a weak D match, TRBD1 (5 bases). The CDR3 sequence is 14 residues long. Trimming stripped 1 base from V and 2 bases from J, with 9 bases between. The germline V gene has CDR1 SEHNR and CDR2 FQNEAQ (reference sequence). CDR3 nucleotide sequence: TGTGCCAGCAGCTTAGTAGGGGTCACCTACGAGCAGTACTTC. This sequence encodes CASSLVGVTYEQYF.

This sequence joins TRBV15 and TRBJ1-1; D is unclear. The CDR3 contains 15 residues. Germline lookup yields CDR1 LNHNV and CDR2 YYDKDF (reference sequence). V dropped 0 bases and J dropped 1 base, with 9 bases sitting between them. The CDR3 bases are TGTGCCACCAGCAGAGACAGACTTCCGAACACTGAAGCTTTCTTT. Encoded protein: CATSRDRLPNTEAFF.

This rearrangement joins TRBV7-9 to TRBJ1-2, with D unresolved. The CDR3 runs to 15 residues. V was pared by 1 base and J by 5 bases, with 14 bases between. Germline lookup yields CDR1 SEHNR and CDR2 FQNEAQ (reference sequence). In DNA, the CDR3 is TGTGCCAGCAGCTTAGTTAACAACCGAGAATATGGCTACACCTTC. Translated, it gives CASSLVNNREYGYTF.

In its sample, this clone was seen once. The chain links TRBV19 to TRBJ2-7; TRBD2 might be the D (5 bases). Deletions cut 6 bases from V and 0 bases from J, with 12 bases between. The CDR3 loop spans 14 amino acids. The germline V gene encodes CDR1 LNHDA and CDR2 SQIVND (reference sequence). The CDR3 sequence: CASSTSYSSYEQYF. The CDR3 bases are TGTGCCAGTAGCACTAGTTATAGCTCCTACGAGCAGTACTTC.

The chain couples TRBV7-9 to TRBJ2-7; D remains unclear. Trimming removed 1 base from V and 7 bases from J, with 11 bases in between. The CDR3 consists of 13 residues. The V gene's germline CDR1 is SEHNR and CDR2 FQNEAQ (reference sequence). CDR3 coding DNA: TGTGCCAGCAGCTTAGAGGGTTGGGAAGAGCAGTACTTC. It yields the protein CASSLEGWEEQYF.

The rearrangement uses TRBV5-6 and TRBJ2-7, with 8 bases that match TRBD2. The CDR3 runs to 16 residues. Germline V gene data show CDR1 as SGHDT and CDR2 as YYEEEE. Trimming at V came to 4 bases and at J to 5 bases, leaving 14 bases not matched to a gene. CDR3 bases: TGTGCCAGCAGCGGCCCAGCGGGAGTGGTGTCGGACGAGCAGTACTTC. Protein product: CASSGPAGVVSDEQYF.

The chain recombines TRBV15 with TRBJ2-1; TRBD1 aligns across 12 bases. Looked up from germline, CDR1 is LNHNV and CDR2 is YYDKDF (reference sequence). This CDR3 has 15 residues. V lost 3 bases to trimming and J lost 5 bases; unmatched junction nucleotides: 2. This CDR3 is CATSSRDRGHNEQFF. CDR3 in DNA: TGTGCCACCAGCAGCCGGGACAGGGGGCACAATGAGCAGTTCTTC.

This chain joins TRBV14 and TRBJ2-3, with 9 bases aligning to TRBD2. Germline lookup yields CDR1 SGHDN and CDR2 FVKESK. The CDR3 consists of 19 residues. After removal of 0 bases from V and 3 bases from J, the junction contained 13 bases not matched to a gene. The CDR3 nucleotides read TGTGCCAGCAGCCAAGAGCAGCTAGCGGGGTGGATTCTGACAGATACGCAGTATTTT. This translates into CASSQEQLAGWILTDTQYF.